This T cell receptor beta chain was recovered during a study of read filtering for tumor transcriptome and immune sequencing. Background on the study: Per sample, TCR-region reads ranged about 4 to 11 million by IR-seq, about 85 to 1,400 by RNA-seq.

This library used 300 to 450 ng RNA and molecular barcoded adaptors spanning alpha/delta and beta/gamma chains. TCRdb reanalysed the reads using MiXCR and keeps one entry per CDR3 protein. The sample has about 58,000 distinct CDR3 sequences; about 12% are singletons. Sampling of bone marrow took place during active disease in every patient. This clonotype occurred a few times. Sequencing input: a population of CD138-negative cells sorted from bone marrow. The source is a donor at least 40 years old with multiple myeloma.

The CDR3 sequence is CASSARLDGYTF. The CDR3 nucleotides are TGTGCCAGCAGCGCTCGGTTGGATGGCTACACCTTC. The chain carries TRBV2 and TRBJ1-2; D unclear. Trimming removed 6 bases at V and 6 bases at J, with 11 bases between. Germline CDR1 reads SNHLY; CDR2 reads FYNNEI. The CDR3 is 12 residues long.